The rows below give T cell receptor beta chains drawn from one sample of a study of T cells after yellow fever vaccination. TCRdb recomputed calls from the 5' RACE reads with MiXCR, one row per CDR3 protein. In the table there are about 400,000 distinct CDR3 sequences, around 6.5% of which are singletons. Source: PBMCs, taken 5 days after the yellow fever booster vaccination. The receptors come from a man aged 30 to 45 who received the YFV17D yellow fever vaccine. The CDR3 runs from the conserved cysteine through the conserved F or W. Each record gives: V gene, clone size, J gene, CDR3 protein. A clone size is listed for some rows: how often the clone was seen (once, few, many), or a class if it is expanded.

v_call: TRBV28
clone_size: many
j_call: TRBJ2-5
cdr3_aa: CASRFGGETQYF

v_call: TRBV15
clone_size: many
j_call: TRBJ1-6
cdr3_aa: CATSRWGGRDRAKSPLHF

v_call: TRBV9
clone_size: few
j_call: TRBJ2-3
cdr3_aa: CASSALSPTSGMEDTQYF

v_call: TRBV6-1
clone_size: few
j_call: TRBJ2-1
cdr3_aa: CASSGTSGSKEQFF

v_call: TRBV9
clone_size: many
j_call: TRBJ2-2
cdr3_aa: CASSVGTSGELFF

v_call: TRBV2
clone_size: -
j_call: TRBJ1-1
cdr3_aa: CANPGPLGGRQHTEVFF

v_call: TRBV5-1
clone_size: -
j_call: TRBJ2-7
cdr3_aa: CASSSGVTVEQYF

v_call: TRBV30
clone_size: -
j_call: TRBJ2-7
cdr3_aa: CAWRTSGVYEQYF

v_call: TRBV24-1
clone_size: few
j_call: TRBJ2-3
cdr3_aa: CATSDQTSGHRDTQYF

v_call: TRBV28
clone_size: -
j_call: TRBJ2-2
cdr3_aa: CASSRLPNTGELFF

v_call: TRBV5-4
clone_size: many
j_call: TRBJ2-2
cdr3_aa: CASPGLTGELFF

v_call: TRBV6-2/TRBV6-3
clone_size: many
j_call: TRBJ2-7
cdr3_aa: CASSLDRVRSYEQYF

v_call: TRBV20-1
clone_size: few
j_call: TRBJ2-1
cdr3_aa: CSVLGSPRGGEQFF

v_call: TRBV12-3/TRBV12-4
clone_size: many
j_call: TRBJ1-5
cdr3_aa: CASSRGGPQHF

v_call: TRBV20-1
clone_size: many
j_call: TRBJ2-3
cdr3_aa: CSASWGGTDTQYF

v_call: TRBV4-1
clone_size: few
j_call: TRBJ1-2
cdr3_aa: CASSQDHTDNYGYTF